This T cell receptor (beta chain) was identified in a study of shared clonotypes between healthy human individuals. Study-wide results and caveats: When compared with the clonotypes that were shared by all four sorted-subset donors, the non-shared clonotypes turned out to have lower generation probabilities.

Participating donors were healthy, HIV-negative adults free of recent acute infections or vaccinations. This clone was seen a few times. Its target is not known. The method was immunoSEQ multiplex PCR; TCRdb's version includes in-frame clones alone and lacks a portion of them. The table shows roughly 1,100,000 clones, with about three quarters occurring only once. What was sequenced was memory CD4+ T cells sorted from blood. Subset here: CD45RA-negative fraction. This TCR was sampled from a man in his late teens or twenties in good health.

DNA for the CDR3: TGTGCCAGCAGCTTAATGGGCAGGAACACTGAAGCTTTCTTT. This sequence encodes CASSLMGRNTEAFF. V and J are TRBV7-2 and TRBJ1-1, with D unresolved. Trimming stripped 2 bases from V and 1 base from J, with 8 bases between. The CDR3 loop spans 14 amino acids. Germline V CDR1 and CDR2: SGHTA, FQGNSA.